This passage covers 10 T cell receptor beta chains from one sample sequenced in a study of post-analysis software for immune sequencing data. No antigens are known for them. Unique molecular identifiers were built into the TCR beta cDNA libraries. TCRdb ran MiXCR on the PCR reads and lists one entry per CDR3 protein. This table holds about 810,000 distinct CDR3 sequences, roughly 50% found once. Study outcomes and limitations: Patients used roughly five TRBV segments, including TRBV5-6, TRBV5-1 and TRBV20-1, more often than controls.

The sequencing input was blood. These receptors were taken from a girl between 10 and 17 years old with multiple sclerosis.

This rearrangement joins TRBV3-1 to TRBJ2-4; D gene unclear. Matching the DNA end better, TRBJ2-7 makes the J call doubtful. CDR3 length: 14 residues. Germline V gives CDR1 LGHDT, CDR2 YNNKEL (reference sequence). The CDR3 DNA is TGTGCCAGCAGCCCTCGCTGGGTGTGTGACGAGCAGTACTTC. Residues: CASSPRWVCDEQYF.

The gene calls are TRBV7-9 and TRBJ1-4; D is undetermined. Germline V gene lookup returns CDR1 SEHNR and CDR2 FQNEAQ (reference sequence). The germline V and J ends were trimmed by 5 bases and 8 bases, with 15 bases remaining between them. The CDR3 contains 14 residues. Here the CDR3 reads CASSLGPRGEKLFF. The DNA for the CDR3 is TGTGCCAGCAGCCTTGGGCCAAGAGGAGAAAAACTGTTTTTT. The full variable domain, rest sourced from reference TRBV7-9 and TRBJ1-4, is DTGVSQNPRHKITKRGQNVTFRCDPISEHNRLYWYRQTLGQGPEFLTYFQNEAQLEKSRLLSDRFSAERPKGSFSTLEIQRTEQGDSAMYLCASSLGPRGEKLFFGSGTQLSVL.

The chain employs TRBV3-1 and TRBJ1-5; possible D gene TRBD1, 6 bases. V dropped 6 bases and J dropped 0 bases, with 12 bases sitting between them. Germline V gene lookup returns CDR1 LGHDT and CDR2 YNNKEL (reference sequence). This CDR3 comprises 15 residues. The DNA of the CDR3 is TGTGCCAGCAGTCGTACGACAGGTAGCAATCAGCCCCAGCATTTT. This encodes CASSRTTGSNQPQHF.

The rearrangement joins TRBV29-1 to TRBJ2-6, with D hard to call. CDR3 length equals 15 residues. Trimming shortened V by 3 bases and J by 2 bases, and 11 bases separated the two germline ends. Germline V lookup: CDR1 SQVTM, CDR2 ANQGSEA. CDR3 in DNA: TGCAGCGTTGACGTCTCGAGAGCTGGGGCCAACGTCCTGACTTTC. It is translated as CSVDVSRAGANVLTF.

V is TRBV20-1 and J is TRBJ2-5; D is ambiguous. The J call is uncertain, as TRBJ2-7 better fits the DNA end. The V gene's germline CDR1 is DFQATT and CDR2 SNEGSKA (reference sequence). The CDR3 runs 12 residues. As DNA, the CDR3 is TGCAGTGCTAGAGGGTCGGTCGACGAGCAGTACTTC. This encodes CSARGSVDEQYF.

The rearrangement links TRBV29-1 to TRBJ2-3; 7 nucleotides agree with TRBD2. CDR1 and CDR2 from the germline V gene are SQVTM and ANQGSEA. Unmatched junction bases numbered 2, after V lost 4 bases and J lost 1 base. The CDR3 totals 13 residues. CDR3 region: CSVGLAGTDTQYF. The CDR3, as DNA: TGCAGCGTTGGGCTAGCGGGCACAGATACGCAGTATTTT.

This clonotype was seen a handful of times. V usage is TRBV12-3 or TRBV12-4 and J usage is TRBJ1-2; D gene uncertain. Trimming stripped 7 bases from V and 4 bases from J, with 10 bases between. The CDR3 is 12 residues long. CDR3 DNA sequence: TGTGCCAGCAACGGACGGAGCTATGGCTACACCTTC. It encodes CASNGRSYGYTF.

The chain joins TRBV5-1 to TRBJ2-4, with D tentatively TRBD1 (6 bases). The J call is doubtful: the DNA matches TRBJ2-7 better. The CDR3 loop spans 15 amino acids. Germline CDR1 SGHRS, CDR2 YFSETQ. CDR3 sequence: CASSPVQGMDYEQYF. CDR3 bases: TGCGCCAGCAGCCCCGTCCAGGGGATGGACTACGAGCAGTACTTC.

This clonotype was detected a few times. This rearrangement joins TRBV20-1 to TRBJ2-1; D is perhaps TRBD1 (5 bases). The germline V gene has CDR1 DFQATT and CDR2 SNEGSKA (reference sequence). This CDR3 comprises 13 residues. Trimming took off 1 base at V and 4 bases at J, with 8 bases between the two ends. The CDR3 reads CSARAQVYNEQFF. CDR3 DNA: TGCAGTGCTAGAGCACAGGTATACAATGAGCAGTTCTTC.

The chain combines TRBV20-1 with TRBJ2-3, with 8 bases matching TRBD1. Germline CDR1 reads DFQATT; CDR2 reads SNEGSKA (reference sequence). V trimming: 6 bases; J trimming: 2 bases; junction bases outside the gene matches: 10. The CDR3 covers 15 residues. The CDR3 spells CSAQGAQMITDTQYF. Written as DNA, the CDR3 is TGCAGTGCCCAGGGGGCCCAGATGATCACAGATACGCAGTATTTT.